The following is a T cell receptor (beta chain) sequence with its context. The method was immunoSEQ multiplex PCR; TCRdb's version includes in-frame clones alone and lacks a portion of them. The repertoire holds roughly 220,000 clones, under 90% seen once, with about 20% in the top ten. This specimen comes from a study of blood T cell repertoires in COVID-19. Overall study context: T cells, B-cell-depleted T cells, or PBMCs provided the cDNA or gDNA that served as material.

This CDR3 is 14 amino acids long. The V gene end was trimmed by 5 bases and the J gene end by 10 bases; junction bases not matched to a gene: 5. Germline-derived CDR1 and CDR2 are KGHSH and LQKENI. Material: peripheral blood. The gene calls are TRBV18 and TRBJ1-6; the match to TRBD1 covers 10 bases. This receptor was taken from a man under 40 with active or convalescent COVID-19. The CDR3, as DNA: TGTGCCAGCTCATCCGGACAGGGGGACTCACCCCTCCACTTT. Translating it yields CASSSGQGDSPLHF.